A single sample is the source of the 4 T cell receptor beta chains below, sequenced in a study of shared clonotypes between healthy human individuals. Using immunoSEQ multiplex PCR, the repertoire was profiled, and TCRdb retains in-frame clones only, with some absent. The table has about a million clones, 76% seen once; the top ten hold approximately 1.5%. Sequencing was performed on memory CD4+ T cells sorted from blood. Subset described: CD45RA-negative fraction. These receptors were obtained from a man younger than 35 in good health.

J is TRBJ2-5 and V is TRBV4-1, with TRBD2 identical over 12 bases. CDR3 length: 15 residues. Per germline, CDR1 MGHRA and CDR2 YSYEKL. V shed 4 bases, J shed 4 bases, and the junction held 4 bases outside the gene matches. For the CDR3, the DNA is TGCGCCAGCAGCCCTAGCGGGGGGGCCCGAGAGACCCAGTACTTC. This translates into CASSPSGGARETQYF.

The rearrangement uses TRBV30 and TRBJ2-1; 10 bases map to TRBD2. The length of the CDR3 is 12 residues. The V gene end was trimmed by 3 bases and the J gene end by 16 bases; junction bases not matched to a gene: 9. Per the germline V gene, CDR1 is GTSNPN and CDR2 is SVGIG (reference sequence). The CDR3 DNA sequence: TGTGCCTGGAGGGCCAAGCGGGAGGGCCTATTCTTC. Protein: CAWRAKREGLFF. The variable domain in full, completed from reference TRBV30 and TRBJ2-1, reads SQTIHQWPATLVQPVGSPLSLECTVEGTSNPNLYWYRQAAGRGLQLLFYSVGIGQISSEVPQNLSASRPQDRQFILSSKKLLLSDSGFYLCAWRAKREGLFFGPGTRLTVL.

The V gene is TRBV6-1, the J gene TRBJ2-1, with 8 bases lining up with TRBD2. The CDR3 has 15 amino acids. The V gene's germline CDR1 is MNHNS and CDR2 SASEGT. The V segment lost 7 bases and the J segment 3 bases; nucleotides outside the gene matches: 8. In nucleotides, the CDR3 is TGTGCCAGCACGCCCCCCGGGAGGGACTACAATGAGCAGTTCTTC. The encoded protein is CASTPPGRDYNEQFF.

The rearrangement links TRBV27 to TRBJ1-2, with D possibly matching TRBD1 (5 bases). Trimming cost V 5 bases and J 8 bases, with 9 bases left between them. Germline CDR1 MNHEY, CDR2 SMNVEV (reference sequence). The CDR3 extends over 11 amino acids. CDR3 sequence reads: CASSGEGGYTF. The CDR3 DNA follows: TGTGCCAGCAGTGGAGAGGGGGGCTACACCTTC.